Detailed here is one T cell receptor beta chain. A single base separates this from a much larger clone, so it may be a read error. Libraries of TCR beta came from iRepertoire HTBI primers plus Arm-PCR of CDR3 regions. TCRdb passed the multiplex PCR reads through MiXCR, listing each CDR3 protein once. The sample contains approximately 540,000 distinct CDR3 sequences, around 12% of which appear only once. Noted time point: newly diagnosed GD, antithyroid drugs for less than 3 months. The authors made the TCR library using RNA they extracted from PBMCs. The CDR3 is 12 amino acids. With 4 bases removed from V and 2 bases from J, the gap between germline ends came to 3 bases. Germline loops: CDR1 SEHNR, CDR2 FQNEAQ (reference sequence). The entry originates in a study of regulatory T cells in long-lasting Graves disease. The data also belong to a second study, concerning T cells in Graves' hyperthyroidism and ophthalmopathy. According to that study: Criteria for exclusion of patients were uncontrolled infection, other autoimmune disease, pregnancy or lactation. Thyroid ultrasound, orbital computed tomography, clinical symptoms, and serum thyroxine and TRAb underpinned diagnoses. HTBI primers were employed in a first-round RT-PCR of the TCR CDR3.

The chain couples TRBV7-9 to TRBJ1-3; D is unresolved. The sequence was obtained from a woman aged 25 to 39 with Graves disease. The input for sequencing was peripheral blood mononuclear cells (PBMCs), taken at new diagnosis, from a patient treated with antithyroid drugs. The CDR3 is CASSSPGNTIYF. CDR3 DNA: TGTGCCAGCAGCTCCCCTGGAAACACCATATATTTT.